This record looks at one T cell receptor beta chain sequence and its context. The antigen remains undetermined. This entry comes from a study of shared clonotypes between healthy human individuals. Study results and limitations: With a handful of donors compared, around 4.7% of naive CD4 clonotypes were shared.

The CDR3 is 16 residues long. V shed 6 bases and J 4 bases; nucleotides not matched to a gene: 7. Germline CDR1 is MDHEN and CDR2 is SYDVKM. Running of the assay took place at deep level. The table came from immunoSEQ multiplex PCR; TCRdb's copy has only in-frame clones and leaves some out. Of some 2.4 million clones detected, over 85% appear once; the ten largest clones hold 0.36%. The V and J genes are TRBV28 and TRBJ1-3; 12 bases map to TRBD1. This receptor was taken from a man younger than 30 in good health. Some clones in this sample may be carry-over from other donors' samples. The specimen was naive CD4+ T cells from PBMCs. Specified subset: CD45RA+ positively selected. The CDR3 sequence is CASSPGTGGWGNTIYF. The CDR3 region has the DNA TGTGCCAGCAGCCCCGGGACAGGGGGCTGGGGAAACACCATATATTTT.